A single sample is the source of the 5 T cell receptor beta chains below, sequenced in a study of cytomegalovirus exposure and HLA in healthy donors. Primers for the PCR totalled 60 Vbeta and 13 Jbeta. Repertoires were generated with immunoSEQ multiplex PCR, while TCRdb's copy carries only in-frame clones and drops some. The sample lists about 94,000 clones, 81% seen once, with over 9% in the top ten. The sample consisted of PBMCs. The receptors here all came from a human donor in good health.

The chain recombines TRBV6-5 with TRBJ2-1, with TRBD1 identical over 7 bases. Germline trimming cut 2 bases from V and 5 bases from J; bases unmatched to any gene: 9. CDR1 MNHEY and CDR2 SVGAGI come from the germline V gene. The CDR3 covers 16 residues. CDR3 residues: CASSYARPDRDNEQFF. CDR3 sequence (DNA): TGTGCCAGCAGTTACGCCAGGCCCGACAGGGACAATGAGCAGTTCTTC.

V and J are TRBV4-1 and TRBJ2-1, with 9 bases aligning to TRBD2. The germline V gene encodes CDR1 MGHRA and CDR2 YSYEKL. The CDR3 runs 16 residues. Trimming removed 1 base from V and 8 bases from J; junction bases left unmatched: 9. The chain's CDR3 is CASSQGERGAVDEQFF. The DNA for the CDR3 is TGCGCCAGCAGCCAAGGTGAGCGGGGGGCGGTGGATGAGCAGTTCTTC.

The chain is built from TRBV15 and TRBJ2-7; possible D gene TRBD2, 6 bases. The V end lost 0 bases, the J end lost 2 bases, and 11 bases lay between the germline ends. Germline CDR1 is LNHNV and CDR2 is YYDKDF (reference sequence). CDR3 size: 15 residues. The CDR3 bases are TGTGCCACCAGCAGAGAGCGGAGGGGCCCCTACGAGCAGTACTTC. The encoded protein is CATSRERRGPYEQYF.

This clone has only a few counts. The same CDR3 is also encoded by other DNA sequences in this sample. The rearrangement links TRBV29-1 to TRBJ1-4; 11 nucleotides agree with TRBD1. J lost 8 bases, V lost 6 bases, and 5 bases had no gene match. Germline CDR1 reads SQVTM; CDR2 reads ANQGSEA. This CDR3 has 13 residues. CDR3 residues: CSVPGQGVEKLFF. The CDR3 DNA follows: TGCAGCGTACCGGGACAGGGGGTGGAAAAACTGTTTTTT.

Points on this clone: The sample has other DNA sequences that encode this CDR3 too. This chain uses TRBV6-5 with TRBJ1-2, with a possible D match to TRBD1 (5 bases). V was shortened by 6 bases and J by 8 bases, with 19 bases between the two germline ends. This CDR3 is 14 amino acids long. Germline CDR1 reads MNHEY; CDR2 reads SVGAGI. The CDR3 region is CASSPQGPKGGYTF. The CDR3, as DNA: TGTGCCAGCAGCCCGCAGGGCCCTAAAGGAGGCTACACCTTC.